This T cell receptor beta chain was retrieved from a study of regulatory T cells in long-lasting Graves disease. The germline V and J ends were trimmed by 2 bases and 7 bases, with 12 bases remaining between them. CDR3 length: 13 amino acids. The germline V gene encodes CDR1 MNHEY and CDR2 SMNVEV (reference sequence). Relying on iRepertoire HTBI primers and Arm-PCR of CDR3 regions, the team built TCR beta libraries. Via MiXCR, TCRdb re-called the multiplex PCR reads, giving one row per CDR3 protein. The sample lists approximately 380,000 distinct CDR3 sequences; less than 25% were seen once. This clonotype was detected ten times or more. Stated time point: persistent/refractory GD, antithyroid drugs over 5 years with positive TRAb. PBMC RNA served as the TCR library source.

The input for sequencing was peripheral blood mononuclear cells (PBMCs), taken when the disease was refractory, from a patient treated with antithyroid drugs. This TCR came from a female donor with Graves disease. The V gene is TRBV27, the J gene TRBJ2-7, with a weak D call TRBD2 (6 bases). The CDR3 nucleotides are TGTGCCAGCAGTTTAGGGGGGAGCCTGGAGCAGTACTTC. Protein product: CASSLGGSLEQYF.